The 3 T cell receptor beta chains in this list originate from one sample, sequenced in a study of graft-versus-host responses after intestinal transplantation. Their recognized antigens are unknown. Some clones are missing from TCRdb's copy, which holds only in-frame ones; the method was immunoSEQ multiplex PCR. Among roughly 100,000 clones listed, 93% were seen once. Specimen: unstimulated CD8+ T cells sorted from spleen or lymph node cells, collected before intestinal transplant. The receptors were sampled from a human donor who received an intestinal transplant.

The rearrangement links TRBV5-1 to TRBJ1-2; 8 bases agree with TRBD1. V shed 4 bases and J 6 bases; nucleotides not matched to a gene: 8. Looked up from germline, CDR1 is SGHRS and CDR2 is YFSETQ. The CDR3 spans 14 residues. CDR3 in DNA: TGCGCCAGCAGCGGGACCGGGACAGGAAATGGCTACACCTTC. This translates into CASSGTGTGNGYTF.

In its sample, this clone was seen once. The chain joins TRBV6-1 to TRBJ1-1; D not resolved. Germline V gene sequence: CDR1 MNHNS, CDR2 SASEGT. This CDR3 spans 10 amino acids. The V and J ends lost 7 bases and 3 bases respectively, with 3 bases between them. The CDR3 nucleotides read TGTGCCAGCATGTACACTGAAGCTTTCTTT. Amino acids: CASMYTEAFF.

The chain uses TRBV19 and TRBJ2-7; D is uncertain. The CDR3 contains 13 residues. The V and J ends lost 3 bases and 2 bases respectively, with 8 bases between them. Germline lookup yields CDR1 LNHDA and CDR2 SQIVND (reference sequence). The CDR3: CASSIDQTYEQYF. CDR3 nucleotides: TGTGCCAGTAGTATCGACCAGACCTACGAGCAGTACTTC.